This T cell receptor beta chain was recovered during a study of CD8 T cells in Susac syndrome. Study information: Intravenous immunoglobulin alone or corticosteroids were being given to patients with Susac syndrome at blood draw, unless they were therapy-naive.

Per the germline V gene, CDR1 is SGHVS and CDR2 is FQNEAQ. Trimming stripped 5 bases from V and 1 base from J, with 8 bases between. The CDR3 covers 13 residues. The authors reverse transcribed roughly 0.5 to 1 ug RNA with random hexamers. MiXCR, run by TCRdb on the immunoSEQ multiplex PCR reads, gives a single entry per CDR3 protein. Found here are about 140,000 distinct CDR3 sequences, around 95% of them singletons; the top ten hold approximately 0.13%. J is TRBJ1-1 and V is TRBV7-8; D is possibly TRBD1 (5 bases). The sequenced sample was CD4+ T cells from PBMCs. The source of this sequence is a human donor with Susac syndrome. CDR3 DNA sequence: TGTGCCAGCAGCGGACAACCGAACACTGAAGCTTTCTTT. This encodes CASSGQPNTEAFF.